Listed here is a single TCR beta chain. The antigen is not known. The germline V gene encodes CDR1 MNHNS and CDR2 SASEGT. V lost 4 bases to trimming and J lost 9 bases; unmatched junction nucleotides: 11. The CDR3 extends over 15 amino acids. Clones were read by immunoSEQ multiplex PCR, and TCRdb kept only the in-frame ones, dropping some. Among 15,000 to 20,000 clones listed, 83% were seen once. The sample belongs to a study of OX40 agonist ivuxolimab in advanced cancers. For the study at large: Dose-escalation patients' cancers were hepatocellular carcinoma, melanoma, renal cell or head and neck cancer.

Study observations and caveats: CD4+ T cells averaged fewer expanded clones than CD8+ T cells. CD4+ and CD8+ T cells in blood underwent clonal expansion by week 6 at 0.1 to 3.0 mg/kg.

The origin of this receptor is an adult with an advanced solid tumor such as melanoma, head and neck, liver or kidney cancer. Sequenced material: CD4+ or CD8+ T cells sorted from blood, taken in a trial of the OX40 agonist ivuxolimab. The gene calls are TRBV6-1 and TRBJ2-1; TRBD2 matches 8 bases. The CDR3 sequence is CASSGPSGSRGEQFF. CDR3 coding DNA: TGTGCCAGCAGTGGCCCAAGCGGGAGTAGGGGTGAGCAGTTCTTC.